Listed here are 27 T cell receptor beta chains from one sample, sequenced in a study of CD8+CD57+ T cells in acquired aplastic anemia. CDR3 and TCR beta VDJ profiling relied on genomic DNA as the template. TCRdb re-derived calls from the reads in MiXCR, one entry per CDR3 protein. The profile shows about 120,000 distinct CDR3 sequences, about 60% of them singletons. All patients picked for sequencing had shown, by flow cytometry, an expansion of CD8+CD57+ cells. Sequencing used sorted CD4+, CD8+, or CD8+CD57+ T cells (not recorded which) from PBMCs. Receptors originate from a human donor with aplastic anemia.

This chain links TRBV7-2 with TRBJ1-2; possibly TRBD1 for D (6 bases). The CDR3 totals 12 residues. Trimming stripped 1 base from V and 7 bases from J, with 7 bases between. Germline-derived CDR1 and CDR2 are SGHTA and FQGNSA. The CDR3 reads CASSLDRAGYTF. For the CDR3, the DNA is TGTGCCAGCAGCTTAGACAGGGCTGGCTACACCTTC.

The chain recombines TRBV25-1 with TRBJ2-7, with 9 bases aligning to TRBD1. CDR3 size: 15 residues. V gave up 4 bases and J gave up 1 base; unmatched junction bases: 5. The V gene's germline CDR1 is MGHDK and CDR2 SYGVNS. In nucleotides, the CDR3 is TGTGCCAGCAGTGCGGACAGGGGACTATCCTACGAGCAGTACTTC. Residues: CASSADRGLSYEQYF.

This clonotype was seen once. A much larger clone differs by one base, so this may be a read error. The V call is TRBV25-1, the J call TRBJ2-1; 7 bases agree with TRBD2. CDR3 length: 15 amino acids. Germline lookup yields CDR1 MGHDK and CDR2 SYGVNS. V was clipped by 5 bases and J by 9 bases; unmatched bases: 13. The CDR3 DNA sequence: TGTGCCAGCAGTTTGAGCGGGGTCGGTTTAGTTGAGCAGTTCTTC. The encoded protein is CASSLSGVGLVEQFF.

J is TRBJ1-4 and V is TRBV9; no firm D call. V was clipped by 0 bases and J by 4 bases, with 13 bases between them. Germline V gene sequence: CDR1 SGDLS, CDR2 YYNGEE. The CDR3 spans 16 residues. The CDR3 DNA sequence: TGTGCCAGCAGCGTAGGCCGGGCGGAAGATAATGAAAAACTGTTTTTT. This sequence encodes CASSVGRAEDNEKLFF.

Comments on this clonotype: This sequence may be a read error, since a much larger clone differs from it by one base. The chain carries TRBV11-1 and TRBJ2-7; the D gene is possibly TRBD2 (8 bases). The CDR3 consists of 18 residues. Germline V gene data show CDR1 as SGHAT and CDR2 as FQDESV (reference sequence). CDR3 sequence (DNA): TGTGCCAGCGGCTTAGCGGGGACAGAATCTTACCTCTCCTACGAGCAGTACTTC. Translated, it gives CASGLAGTESYLSYEQYF.

V and J are TRBV2 and TRBJ1-5; 10 bases are shared with TRBD1. With V trimmed by 1 base and J by 4 bases, 1 base remained unmatched. The CDR3 extends over 15 amino acids. The V gene's germline CDR1 is SNHLY and CDR2 FYNNEI. CDR3 protein: CASSEGQGANQPQHF. CDR3 in DNA: TGTGCCAGCAGTGAAGGACAGGGGGCTAATCAGCCCCAGCATTTT.

At least ten counts were recorded for this clonotype. The V gene is TRBV7-9, the J gene TRBJ2-3; D unclear. V lost 4 bases and J 4 bases, leaving 15 bases between the germline ends. The CDR3 covers 15 residues. From germline, CDR1 is SEHNR and CDR2 FQNEAQ (reference sequence). CDR3 nucleotide sequence: TGTGCCAGCAGCTCGAGCGAGTCTTGGGCAGATACGCAGTATTTT. This codes for CASSSSESWADTQYF.

This clonotype has only a few counts. The chain recombines TRBV7-6 with TRBJ2-1; TRBD2 matches 15 bases. The ends lost 4 bases at V and 9 bases at J; junction bases unmatched: 1. Per the germline V gene, CDR1 is SGHVS and CDR2 is FNYEAQ. The CDR3 length is 14 residues. The CDR3, as DNA: TGTGCCAGCAGCTCGGGACTAGCGGGAGGTGAGCAGTTCTTC. Translated: CASSSGLAGGEQFF.

This clonotype has more than one count but fewer than ten. A read error may account for a junction end that differs from germline. DNA of the CDR3: TGCAGCGCTAGGGGACTAGCGGGAGCCACAGATACGCAGTATTTT. Translation gives CSARGLAGATDTQYF. The V and J genes are TRBV20-1 and TRBJ2-3, with TRBD2 matching over 14 bases. The CDR3 is 15 residues long. Germline lookup yields CDR1 DFQATT and CDR2 SNEGSKA (reference sequence).

The V call is TRBV7-6, the J call TRBJ2-2, with D perhaps matching TRBD1 or TRBD2 (6 bases each). V lost 5 bases, J lost 7 bases, and 17 bases lay in between. There are 15 residues in the CDR3. CDR1 is SGHVS and CDR2 is FNYEAQ in the germline V gene. The CDR3 DNA reads TGTGCCAGCAGCCAGGAGGGGGGTACGGTCGGGGAGCTGTTTTTT. It codes for CASSQEGGTVGELFF.

In the case of this clonotype: This sequence may be a read error, since a much larger clone differs from it by one base. The V gene is TRBV27, the J gene TRBJ2-7; no definite D call. CDR3 size: 13 residues. The germline CDR1 and CDR2 sequences are MNHEY and SMNVEV (reference sequence). Here the CDR3 reads CTSSLTATYEQYF. CDR3 DNA: TGTACCAGCAGTTTGACGGCTACCTACGAGCAGTACTTC.

This clonotype was picked up many times. The rearrangement joins TRBV11-2 to TRBJ2-5; D is unresolved. The germline CDR1 and CDR2 sequences are SGHAT and FQNNGV. Trimming removed 4 bases from V and 3 bases from J, with 3 bases in between. The CDR3 length is 11 residues. DNA of the CDR3: TGTGCCAGCAGCTCGAAAGAGACCCAGTACTTC. It is translated as CASSSKETQYF.

This clonotype was counted at least ten times. The V call is TRBV12-3 or TRBV12-4, the J call TRBJ2-5, with 8 bases identical to TRBD2. V was clipped by 1 base and J by 4 bases; unmatched bases: 5. The CDR3 has 15 residues. Here the CDR3 reads CASSLGAGGAETQYF. DNA of the CDR3: TGTGCCAGCAGTTTAGGGGCGGGAGGCGCAGAGACCCAGTACTTC.

This chain uses TRBV2 with TRBJ2-1; the D gene is possibly TRBD1 (5 bases). Germline CDR1 is SNHLY and CDR2 is FYNNEI. Deletions cut 6 bases from V and 4 bases from J, with 13 bases between. The CDR3 covers 14 residues. Here the CDR3 DNA reads TGTGCCAGCAGCCTACGAAGGGGATACAATGAGCAGTTCTTC. It codes for CASSLRRGYNEQFF.

The genes are TRBV2 and TRBJ1-1, with TRBD1 identical over 9 bases. The V segment lost 6 bases and the J segment 6 bases; nucleotides outside the gene matches: 8. CDR1 SNHLY and CDR2 FYNNEI come from the germline V gene. This CDR3 is 14 amino acids long. This chain's CDR3 is CASSGDRARPEAFF. In DNA, the CDR3 is TGTGCCAGCAGCGGGGACAGGGCACGACCTGAAGCTTTCTTT.

This clonotype appeared many times. The chain is built from TRBV6-2 or TRBV6-3 and TRBJ2-1; 11 positions agree with TRBD2. This CDR3 comprises 19 residues. Germline CDR1 reads MNHEY; CDR2 reads SVGEGT. Unmatched junction bases numbered 12, after V lost 0 bases and J lost 5 bases. For the CDR3, the DNA is TGTGCCAGCAGTTACTCGATCTCGATAGCGGGGGGGCGAGACAATGAGCAGTTCTTC. Protein product: CASSYSISIAGGRDNEQFF.

This clonotype came up a few times. The chain is built from TRBV15 and TRBJ1-5; D remains ambiguous. Trimming removed 0 bases at V and 3 bases at J, with 3 bases between. CDR3 length: 13 residues. CDR1 is LNHNV, CDR2 YYDKDF, per germline (reference sequence). The CDR3 reads CATSRDPNQPQHF. The CDR3 region has the DNA TGTGCCACCAGCAGAGATCCCAATCAGCCCCAGCATTTT.

This clonotype showed up just a few times. The chain couples TRBV5-1 to TRBJ1-1, with 8 bases identical to TRBD1. CDR3 length: 17 amino acids. Unmatched junction bases numbered 8, after V lost 0 bases and J lost 1 base. Germline V gene data show CDR1 as SGHRS and CDR2 as YFSETQ. The CDR3 DNA sequence: TGCGCCAGCAGCTTGGCCTTCCAGGGGGCCGGGAACACTGAAGCTTTCTTT. This sequence encodes CASSLAFQGAGNTEAFF.

The chain recombines TRBV4-1 with TRBJ2-5; 9 bases align to TRBD2. Trimming took 1 base from V and 1 from J; bases not matched to a gene: 7. CDR1 is MGHRA, CDR2 YSYEKL, per germline. The CDR3 is 17 residues long. The CDR3 sequence is CASSQVLGLARQETQYF. DNA of the CDR3: TGCGCCAGCAGCCAAGTCTTGGGACTAGCCCGCCAAGAGACCCAGTACTTC.

This clonotype was detected ten times or more. DNA for the CDR3: TGTGCCAGCAGCTTAGGTGGTAGCTGGCCTAGCACAGATACGCAGTATTTT. Protein product: CASSLGGSWPSTDTQYF. V gene TRBV11-2 combines with J gene TRBJ2-3; D is unresolved. Looked up from germline, CDR1 is SGHAT and CDR2 is FQNNGV. The V gene lost 1 base and the J gene lost 0 bases, with 14 bases spanning the gap. The CDR3 has 17 residues.

The V gene is TRBV7-3, the J gene TRBJ1-1; D ambiguous. Trimming stripped 0 bases from V and 1 base from J, with 3 bases between. The CDR3 contains 13 residues. The germline V gene encodes CDR1 SGHTA and CDR2 FQGTGA. The DNA of the CDR3 is TGTGCCAGCAGCTTAACGCAGAACACTGAAGCTTTCTTT. Translation gives CASSLTQNTEAFF. Supplemented by reference TRBV7-3 and TRBJ1-1, the full variable domain reads GAGVSQTPSNKVTEKGKYVELRCDPISGHTALYWYRQSLGQGPEFLIYFQGTGAADDSGLPNDRFFAVRPEGSVSTLKIQRTERGDSAVYLCASSLTQNTEAFFGQGTRLTVV.

This clonotype was observed a few times. The rearrangement links TRBV7-6 to TRBJ2-2; 7 positions match TRBD2. Germline V gene lookup returns CDR1 SGHVS and CDR2 FNYEAQ. The CDR3 length is 13 residues. Trimming at V came to 6 bases and at J to 6 bases, leaving 4 bases not matched to a gene. The CDR3 reads CASSSGLAGELFF. The CDR3 nucleotides read TGTGCCAGCAGTTCTGGACTAGCCGGGGAGCTGTTTTTT.

The chain uses TRBV7-8 and TRBJ1-5; unclear D gene. The CDR3 loop spans 11 amino acids. Deletions cut 4 bases from V and 12 bases from J, with 10 bases between. Germline V gives CDR1 SGHVS, CDR2 FQNEAQ. CDR3 nucleotides: TGTGCCAGCAGCTCTTCCCTACTCCAGCATTTT. Translation: CASSSSLLQHF.

At least ten counts were recorded for this clonotype. The chain uses TRBV11-1 and TRBJ2-7; D gene uncertain. The CDR3 length is 12 residues. The germline V and J ends were trimmed by 3 bases and 3 bases, with 6 bases remaining between them. CDR1 and CDR2 (germline): SGHAT, FQDESV (reference sequence). The chain's CDR3 is CASSFGDYEQYF. For the CDR3, the DNA is TGTGCCAGCAGCTTTGGCGACTACGAGCAGTACTTC.

The chain carries TRBV10-3 and TRBJ2-5, with a weak D call TRBD1 (5 bases). In germline, CDR1 is ENHRY, CDR2 SYGVKD. The V end was cut by 3 bases, the J end by 2 bases, with 10 bases between. The CDR3 extends over 14 amino acids. The CDR3 DNA sequence: TGTGCCATCAGTGACTGGACAAGACAAGAGACCCAGTACTTC. Its translation: CAISDWTRQETQYF.

The chain uses TRBV27 and TRBJ2-3, with a possible D match to TRBD1 (5 bases). This CDR3 spans 14 amino acids. The V end lost 0 bases, the J end lost 2 bases, and 6 bases lay between the germline ends. CDR1 and CDR2 (germline): MNHEY, SMNVEV (reference sequence). The CDR3 DNA reads TGTGCCAGCAGTTTATCGGACACCACAGATACGCAGTATTTT. It yields the protein CASSLSDTTDTQYF.

The chain has TRBV19 and TRBJ2-7; D unclear. The CDR3 is 12 amino acids. The germline V gene has CDR1 LNHDA and CDR2 SQIVND (reference sequence). V was clipped by 1 base and J by 6 bases, with 7 bases between them. CDR3 DNA: TGTGCCAGTAGTATAGGTGGGGTCGAGCAGTACTTC. Translation: CASSIGGVEQYF.